The rows below give T cell receptor beta chains drawn from one sample of a study of CD8+CD57+ T cells in acquired aplastic anemia. A single record per CDR3 protein comes from TCRdb applying MiXCR to the reads. The sample contains more than 200,000 distinct CDR3 sequences, less than 60% of which appear only once. Sequenced input: sorted CD4+, CD8+, or CD8+CD57+ T cells (not recorded which) from PBMCs. The receptors originated from a human donor with aplastic anemia. Both conserved end residues are part of each CDR3. The D gene is left open where the match is weak. Some rows mark clone size as missing; the rest say once, few, many or name a class of expanded clone.

>TRBJ1-6|-|-|TRBV7-3
TGTGCCAGCAGCTTAAGGGAGGGCGGATCACCCCTCCACTTT
CASSLREGGSPLHF
>TRBJ1-6|-|-|TRBV5-1
TGCGCCAGCAGCTTGGAGGCCAGGCTATCGTATAATTCACCCCTCCACTTT
CASSLEARLSYNSPLHF
>TRBJ2-1|-|-|TRBV11-2
TGTGCCAGCAGCTTATACGAATCAACCTACAATGAGCAGTTCTTC
CASSLYESTYNEQFF
>TRBJ1-1|many|-|TRBV5-1
TGCGCCAGCAGCTCCGAAGGAAGGGGAATAGCTGAAGCTTTCTTT
CASSSEGRGIAEAFF
>TRBJ2-7|-|TRBD1|TRBV15
TGTGCCACCAGCAGAAAGGGACAGCCTCAGAACTACGAGCAGTACTTC
CATSRKGQPQNYEQYF
>TRBJ1-2|many|-|TRBV5-8
TGTGCCAGCAGCTTGGACGGACCGTCTGGCTACACCTTC
CASSLDGPSGYTF
>TRBJ1-6|-|TRBD1|TRBV2
TGTGCCAGCAGTGCCATTCCTCAGGCAGGGGGCAATTCACCCCTCCACTTT
CASSAIPQAGGNSPLHF
>TRBJ2-7|many|-|TRBV15
TGTGCCACCAGCAGACGTCCAGGGGGGGCATTGGAGCAGTACTTC
CATSRRPGGALEQYF
>TRBJ1-1|many|-|TRBV14
TGTGCCAGCAGCCAAGATGTTAATTTAGAAGCTTTCTTT
CASSQDVNLEAFF
>TRBJ1-5|many|TRBD1|TRBV7-9
TGTGCCAGCAGCTTAGCCGACAGGGGACGAGGGGTCAATCAGCCCCAGCATTTT
CASSLADRGRGVNQPQHF
>TRBJ2-3|-|TRBD1|TRBV20-1
TGCAGTGCTAGAGGAGAGGGGACAGGGCACCCAGATACGCAGTATTTT
CSARGEGTGHPDTQYF
>TRBJ2-4|-|-|TRBV6-5
TGTGCCAGCAGTTACTCGAAGGCTGCAAGGGCCAAAAACATTCAGTACTTC
CASSYSKAARAKNIQYF
>TRBJ1-1|few|TRBD1|TRBV6-4
TGTGCCAGCAGAGGACAGGGGCGGAACACTGAAGCTTTCTTT
CASRGQGRNTEAFF
>TRBJ1-2|few|-|TRBV20-1
TGCAGTGCTAGAGTGCACACGTCTAACTATGGCTACACCTTC
CSARVHTSNYGYTF
>TRBJ1-2|-|TRBD1|TRBV2
TGTGCCAGCAGTAATCGACAGGGGGCGCATGGCTACACCTTC
CASSNRQGAHGYTF
>TRBJ1-2|many|-|TRBV7-9
TGTGCCAGCAGCTTAGGGGGGCTTGACGACTATGGCTACACCTTC
CASSLGGLDDYGYTF
>TRBJ2-5|-|-|TRBV7-3
TGTGCCAGCAGCTTAGGGGGCAATCAGCCCCAGTACTTC
CASSLGGNQPQYF
>TRBJ1-1|once|-|TRBV29-1
TGCAGCGTTGATCCGCAGGGGTTGGGCACTGAAGCTTTCTTT
CSVDPQGLGTEAFF
>TRBJ1-3|-|-|TRBV30
TGTGCCTGGAGTGTCGGGTCTTTCTCTGGAAACACCATATATTTT
CAWSVGSFSGNTIYF